This TCR beta chain comes out of a study of T cell repertoires in cytomegalovirus infection. For the study at large: Public TCR beta signatures were indicative of both CMV infection and a matching HLA type.

With regard to this clonotype: Its antigen remains unknown.

The study, taken as a whole, reports: CMV-specific TCR beta clonotypes restricted by HLA-C dominated the ex vivo response. Individuals carrying CMV plus the relevant HLA were identified by cumulative frequency of public TCR beta families.

Using its own MiXCR run on the reads, TCRdb lists one record per CDR3 protein. The profile shows roughly 630,000 distinct CDR3 sequences, approximately 25% of them singletons. V lost 2 bases and J lost 2, with 11 bases in between. The CDR3 covers 15 residues. The germline gives CDR1 MRHNA, CDR2 SNTAGT. The sequencing input was CD8+ T cells from PBMCs. The V call is TRBV6-4, the J call TRBJ2-3; TRBD2 is a possible D gene (6 bases). The clonotype was recovered from a human donor in good health (CMV status not recorded). Some clones in this sample may be carry-over from other donors' samples. The CDR3, as DNA: TGTGCCAGCAGTGACACCGGGGGTTACACAGATACGCAGTATTTT. This encodes CASSDTGGYTDTQYF.